Listed below are T cell receptor beta chains from one sample, sequenced in a study of regulatory T cells in long-lasting Graves disease. TCRdb used MiXCR to reprocess the multiplex PCR reads, holding one entry per CDR3 protein. The sample yields 300,000 or so distinct CDR3 sequences, 15% to 20% seen once. Here the sequenced sample was peripheral blood mononuclear cells (PBMCs), taken when the disease was refractory, from a patient treated with antithyroid drugs. These TCRs come from a female donor with Graves disease. The CDR3 runs from the conserved cysteine through the conserved F or W. The D gene is left open where the match is weak. Size is stated for part of the rows, as once, few or many counts, or as a class when the clone is expanded.

clone_size j_call v_call d_call cdr3_aa cdr3_nt
. TRBJ1-5 TRBV7-8 . CTSGPPDTVWGSNQPQHF TGTACCAGCGGCCCACCCGACACTGTTTGGGGGAGCAATCAGCCCCAGCATTTT
few TRBJ1-2 TRBV4-1 TRBD1 CASSHQTGAGDYGYTF TGCGCCAGCAGCCACCAGACAGGGGCCGGCGACTATGGCTACACCTTC
many TRBJ2-2 TRBV3-1 . CASSQERRSGELFF TGTGCCAGCAGCCAAGAAAGGAGGTCCGGGGAGCTGTTTTTT
. TRBJ2-5 TRBV11-2 TRBD2 CASSLEGRALAETQYF TGTGCCAGCAGCTTAGAGGGGAGGGCCTTAGCGGAGACCCAGTACTTC
. TRBJ2-7 TRBV6-5 TRBD1 CASSYSIGTGTYYEQYF TGTGCCAGCAGTTACTCGATAGGGACAGGGACTTACTACGAGCAGTACTTC
few TRBJ1-5 TRBV18 TRBD1 CASSQGTGGHQPQHF TGTGCCAGCTCACAGGGGACAGGGGGCCATCAGCCCCAGCATTTT
many TRBJ2-7 TRBV3-1 . CASSQGLSSYEQYF TGTGCCAGCAGCCAAGGACTGAGCTCCTACGAGCAGTACTTC
many TRBJ2-5 TRBV12-3/TRBV12-4 TRBD2 CASSLVRGRKREGLQETQYF TGTGCCAGCAGTTTAGTCCGTGGGCGTAAGCGGGAGGGCCTGCAAGAGACCCAGTACTTC
many TRBJ2-7 TRBV28 . CASSLGSPWGEQYF TGTGCCAGCAGTTTAGGCAGCCCCTGGGGCGAGCAGTACTTC
many TRBJ1-5 TRBV28 . CASSLVEGDNQPQHF TGTGCCAGCAGTTTGGTAGAGGGGGACAATCAGCCCCAGCATTTT
few TRBJ2-7 TRBV25-1 . CASSGTGAGRSYEQYF TGTGCCAGCAGTGGAACTGGAGCGGGCAGATCCTACGAGCAGTACTTC
. TRBJ2-7 TRBV25-1 . CASSRHDYEQYF TGTGCCAGCAGTCGACATGATTACGAGCAGTACTTC